Detailed here is one T cell receptor (beta chain). Patients were excluded because of uncontrolled infection, other autoimmune disease, pregnancy or lactation. RNA transcripts yielded amplified TCR beta CDR3 regions. Initially, a first-round RT-PCR of the TCR CDR3 employed the HTBI primer set. MiXCR, applied by TCRdb to the multiplex PCR reads, yields one record per CDR3 protein. The repertoire includes just under 750,000 distinct CDR3 sequences, about a third of them detected once, and around 29% sits in the top ten. The data belong to a study of T cells in Graves' hyperthyroidism and ophthalmopathy. Study as a whole: Peripheral blood was secured at the point of initial diagnosis, before any treatment.

The specimen sequenced was blood. This clonotype originated in a woman aged 40 to 50 with Graves' hyperthyroidism.

CDR3 sequence reads: CAISALVTNTEAFF. CDR3 nucleotides: TGTGCCATCAGTGCTTTGGTCACGAACACTGAAGCTTTCTTT. The V and J genes are TRBV10-3 and TRBJ1-1; no firm D call. There are 14 residues in the CDR3. The V and J ends lost 4 bases and 1 base respectively, with 10 bases between them. CDR1 is ENHRY, CDR2 SYGVKD, per germline.